The clone carrying this T cell receptor beta chain has a handful of counts. Its antigen remains unknown. People whose metastatic non-small-cell lung cancer was chemo-refractory got focal radiation along with CTLA-4 blockade by ipilimumab. There are 15 residues in the CDR3. V lost 2 bases and J lost 6, with 13 bases in between. CDR1 MDHEN and CDR2 SYDVKM come from the germline V gene. The data originate from a study of radiotherapy plus CTLA-4 blockade in lung cancer. Study-wide findings and caveats: Tumor-derived TCR clones expanded in blood after radiotherapy plus ipilimumab. Increased serum interferon-beta after radiation also reportedly predicted response strongly.

Some clones are missing from TCRdb's copy, which holds only in-frame ones; the method was immunoSEQ multiplex PCR. The profile shows tens of thousands of clones, roughly 70% of them singletons. The origin of this receptor is a human donor with non-small cell lung cancer who had stable disease on radiotherapy plus ipilimumab. The sample was peripheral blood, taken from a patient treated with radiotherapy plus ipilimumab. This chain links TRBV28 with TRBJ2-2; TRBD1 or TRBD2 may be the D gene (6 bases each). For the CDR3, the DNA is TGTGCCAGCAGTTTACCCGGGGGCGTCGCCGGGGAGCTGTTTTTT. This encodes CASSLPGGVAGELFF.